This T cell receptor beta chain originates from a study of cytomegalovirus exposure and HLA in healthy donors. On the study more broadly: According to later analysis, the same platform produced the approximately 120 validation and under 700 first-cohort repertoires.

This clone appeared a single time. Its antigen is not known. Separate from the 666-subject first cohort was the approximately 120-subject validation cohort, to which the donors belonged. Profiling relied on immunoSEQ multiplex PCR, and the TCRdb table lists in-frame clones only, not all of them. The sample comprises around 300,000 clones, approximately 90% of which are singletons, and roughly 1.2% rests with the top ten. Broader study findings: The TCR clusters that emerged in the first cohort tended, a later analysis found, to co-occur in the 120 or so validation repertoires. Despite most TCR sequences being rare, some public TCRs occurred in many donors.

V was pared by 7 bases and J by 11 bases, with 17 bases between. CDR1 is SQVTM and CDR2 is ANQGSEA in the germline V gene. This CDR3 region has 11 residues. The rearrangement joins TRBV29-1 to TRBJ1-1, with D maybe TRBD1 (6 bases). This clonotype originated in a woman in her 30s in good health and CMV-seropositive. The sequencing input was PBMCs. The CDR3 sequence is CSGRQAATAFF. The DNA of the CDR3 is TGCAGCGGTAGACAGGCGGCTACGGCTTTCTTT.